This T cell receptor beta chain was profiled in a study of blood T cells in healthy people across ages. Then a second PCR, running about 7 to 11 cycles, was carried out with a sample-barcoded 5' primer and a J-beta primer mix. Via MiXCR, TCRdb re-called the 5' RACE reads, giving one row per CDR3 protein. The sample contains some 700,000 distinct CDR3 sequences, 22% of which appear only once. The CDR3 extends over 13 amino acids. V dropped 1 base and J dropped 4 bases, with 8 bases sitting between them. The germline V gene encodes CDR1 SGHNT and CDR2 YENEEA. This clonotype was seen a handful of times. This sequence joins TRBV11-3 and TRBJ2-7; D may be TRBD2 (5 bases). The sample consisted of blood. This TCR came from a man aged 65-85 years in good health. The CDR3 bases are TGTGCCAGCAGCTTAGGTCGGGGATACGAGCAGTACGTC. It is translated as CASSLGRGYEQYV.